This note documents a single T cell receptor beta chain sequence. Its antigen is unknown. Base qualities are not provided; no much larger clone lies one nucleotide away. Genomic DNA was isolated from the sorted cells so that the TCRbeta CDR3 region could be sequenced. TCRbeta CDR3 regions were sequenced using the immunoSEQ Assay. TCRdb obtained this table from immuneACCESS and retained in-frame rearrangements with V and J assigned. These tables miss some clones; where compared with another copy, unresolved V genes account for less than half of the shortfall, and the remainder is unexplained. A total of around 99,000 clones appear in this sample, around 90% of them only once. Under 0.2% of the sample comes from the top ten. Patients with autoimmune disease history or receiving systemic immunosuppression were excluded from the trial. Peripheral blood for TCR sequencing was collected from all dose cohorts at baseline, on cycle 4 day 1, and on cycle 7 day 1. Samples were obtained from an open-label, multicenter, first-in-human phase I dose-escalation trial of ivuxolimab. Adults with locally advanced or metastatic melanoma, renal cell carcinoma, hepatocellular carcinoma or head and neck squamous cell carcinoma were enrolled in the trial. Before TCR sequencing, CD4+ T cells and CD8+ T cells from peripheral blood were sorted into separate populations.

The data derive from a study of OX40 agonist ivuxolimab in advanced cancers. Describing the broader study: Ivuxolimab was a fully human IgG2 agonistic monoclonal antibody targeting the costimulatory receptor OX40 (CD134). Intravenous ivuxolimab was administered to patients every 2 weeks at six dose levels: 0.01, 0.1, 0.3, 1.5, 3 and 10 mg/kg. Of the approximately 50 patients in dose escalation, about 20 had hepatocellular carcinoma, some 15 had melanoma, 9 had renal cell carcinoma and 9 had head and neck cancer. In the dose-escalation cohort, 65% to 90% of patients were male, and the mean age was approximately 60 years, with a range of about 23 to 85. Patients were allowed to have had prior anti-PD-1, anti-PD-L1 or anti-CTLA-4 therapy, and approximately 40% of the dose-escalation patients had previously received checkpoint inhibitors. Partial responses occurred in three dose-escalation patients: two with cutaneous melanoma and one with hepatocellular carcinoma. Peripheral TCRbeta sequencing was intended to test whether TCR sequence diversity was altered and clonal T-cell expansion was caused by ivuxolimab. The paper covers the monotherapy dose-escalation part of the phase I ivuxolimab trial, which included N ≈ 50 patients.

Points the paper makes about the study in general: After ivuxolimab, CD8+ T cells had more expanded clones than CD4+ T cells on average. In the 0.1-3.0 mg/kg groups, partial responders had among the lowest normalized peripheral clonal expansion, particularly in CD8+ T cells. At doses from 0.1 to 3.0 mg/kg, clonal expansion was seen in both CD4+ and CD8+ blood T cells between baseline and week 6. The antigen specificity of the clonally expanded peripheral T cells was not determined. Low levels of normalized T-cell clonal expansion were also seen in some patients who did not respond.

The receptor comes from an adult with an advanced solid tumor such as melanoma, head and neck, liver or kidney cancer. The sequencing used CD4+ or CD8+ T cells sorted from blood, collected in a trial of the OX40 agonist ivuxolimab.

Here is the DNA: TGTGCCAGCAGCTTTGAGGGGACTAGATTCCATGAGCAGTTCTTC. Its coded protein is CASSFEGTRFHEQFF. The rearrangement combines TRBV13 with TRBJ2-1; 8 bases in the middle match TRBD2. CDR1 and CDR2 are read off the germline V gene (reference sequence) as PRHDT and FYEKMQ. The CDR3 spans 15 residues, from the cysteine through the phenylalanine. The DNA shown is the 45-base CDR3, in frame from base 1. Trimming leaves V shorter by 3 bases and J shorter by 8 bases, with the junction holding 9 bases beyond the gene matches.